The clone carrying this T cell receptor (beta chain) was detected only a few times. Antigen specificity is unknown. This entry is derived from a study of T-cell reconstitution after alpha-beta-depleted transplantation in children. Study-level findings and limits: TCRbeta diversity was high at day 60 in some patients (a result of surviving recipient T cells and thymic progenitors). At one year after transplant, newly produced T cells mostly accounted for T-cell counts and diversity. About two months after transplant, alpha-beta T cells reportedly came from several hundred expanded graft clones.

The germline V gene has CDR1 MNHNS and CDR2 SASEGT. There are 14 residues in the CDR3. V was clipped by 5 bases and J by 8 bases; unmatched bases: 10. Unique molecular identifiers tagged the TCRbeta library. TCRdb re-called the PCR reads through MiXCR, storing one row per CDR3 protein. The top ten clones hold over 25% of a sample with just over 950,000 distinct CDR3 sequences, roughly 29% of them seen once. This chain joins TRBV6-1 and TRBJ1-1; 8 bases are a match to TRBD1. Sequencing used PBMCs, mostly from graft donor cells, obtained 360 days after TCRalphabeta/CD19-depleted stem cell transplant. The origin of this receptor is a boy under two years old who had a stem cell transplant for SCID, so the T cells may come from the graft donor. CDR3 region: CASSPGQAALEAFF. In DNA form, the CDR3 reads TGTGCCAGCAGTCCGGGACAGGCGGCCTTAGAAGCTTTCTTT.